Detailed here is one T cell receptor beta chain. What this receptor recognizes is not known. No clone much larger than this one lies a single base away; base qualities are absent. This sample was included in a study of blood T cell repertoires in COVID-19 (dated by TCRdb to the early 2020s). For the wider study: The collaborator samples originated in the United States, Italy and Spain and spanned the acute and convalescent phases of COVID-19. The prospective study material was composed of cDNA or gDNA derived from T cells, B-cell-depleted T cells, or PBMCs. The dataset comprised deeply sampled blood TCRbeta repertoires from subjects exposed to, actively infected with, or recovered from COVID-19. The repertoires were released in a freely available public database intended as a resource for research on the immune response to SARS-CoV-2. Samples came from the ongoing ImmuneRACE study (first 160 participants) plus 1,254 subjects from 6 global collaborators. Sample metadata almost always included a de-identified subject ID, COVID-19 status, age in years and sex. Where HLA class I and class II types were available, the types were taken from metadata supplied by the sample provider, not from assay-based typing.

Collaborating institutions collected whole blood in K2EDTA tubes following their own protocols. For TCRbeta analysis, collaborators shipped samples as frozen whole blood, isolated PBMCs, or DNA extracted from either of those sample types. V is reduced by 6 bases and J by 1 base, leaving a spacing of 9 bases between them. The germline V gene (reference sequence) sets CDR1 to LNHDA and CDR2 to SQIVND. The CDR3 covers 13 residues, taking in both the cysteine and the phenylalanine. The sequence is cut down to CDR3 DNA, 39 bases in frame from base 1. What the work shows at the level of the full study, not this receptor alone: The amount of clinical and demographic metadata varied by source and participant and was provided uncurated.

TCRbeta CDR3 regions were amplified from genomic DNA using the immunoSEQ Assay, a bias-controlled multiplex PCR. In the authors' own workflow: The number of nucleated cells in each sample was estimated from the amplification of reference gene primers within the assay. To quantify the absolute abundance of each unique TCRbeta CDR3 rearrangement, sequence reads were collapsed and filtered. For each sample, productive Simpson clonality was calculated by taking the square root of Simpson's diversity index across productive rearrangements. This immuneACCESS table, as held by TCRdb, lists in-frame sequences with V and J called but not all clones. Of the missing ones, under half trace to an unresolved V gene in checked studies; the others have no known cause. From that table come the V and J calls and clone size; the DNA was used to work out D and trimming. This sample has 150,000 to 200,000 clones in its table, and about 89% of those were observed once. The ten largest clones represent about 2.8% of the sample.

This sequence originates from a man in his 60s with acute or convalescent COVID-19. The specimen was peripheral blood. The sequence is built from TRBV19 and TRBJ1-1, with a weak D call of TRBD1 (6 bases match). CDR3 loop: CASRQDRNTEAFF. The bases read TGTGCCAGTAGGCAGGACAGGAACACTGAAGCTTTCTTT.